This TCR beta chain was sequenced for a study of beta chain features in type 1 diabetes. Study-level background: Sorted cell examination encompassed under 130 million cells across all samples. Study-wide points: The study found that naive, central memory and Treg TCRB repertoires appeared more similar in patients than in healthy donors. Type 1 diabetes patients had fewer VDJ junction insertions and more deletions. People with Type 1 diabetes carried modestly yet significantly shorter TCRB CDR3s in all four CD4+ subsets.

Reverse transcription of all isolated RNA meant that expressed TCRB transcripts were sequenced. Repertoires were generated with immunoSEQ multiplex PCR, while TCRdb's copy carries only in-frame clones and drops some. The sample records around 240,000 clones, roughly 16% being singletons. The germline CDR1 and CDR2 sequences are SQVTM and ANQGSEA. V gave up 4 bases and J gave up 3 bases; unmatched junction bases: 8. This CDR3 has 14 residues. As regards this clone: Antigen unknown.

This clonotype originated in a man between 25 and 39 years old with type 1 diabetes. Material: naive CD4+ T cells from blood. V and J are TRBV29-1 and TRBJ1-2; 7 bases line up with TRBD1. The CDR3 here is CSVAMTGIDYGYTF. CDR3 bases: TGCAGCGTTGCCATGACAGGGATCGACTATGGCTACACCTTC.